Described below is a single T cell receptor beta chain sequence and its context. The antigen is not known. Looked up from germline, CDR1 is LGHNA and CDR2 is YSLEER. This CDR3 is built from 16 residues. The J segment lost 5 bases and the V segment lost 4 bases, leaving 10 bases of the junction unmatched. This sample stems from a study of response to subunit inactivated influenza vaccine. TCRdb re-called the RT-PCR reads with MiXCR, one entry per CDR3 protein. The sample consists of about 190,000 distinct CDR3 sequences, 13% to 15% of them appearing once. Study observations and caveats: Authors suggested few new T cells are recruited by each seasonal influenza vaccination.

This specimen consisted of CD8+ T cells sorted from PBMCs, obtained roughly 5 days after vaccination. This chain connects TRBV4-3 to TRBJ2-1, with 8 bases identical to TRBD1. The TCR originated in a man aged 45-65 years who received an inactivated influenza vaccine. CDR3: CASSRSAGTGNNEQFF. In DNA form, the CDR3 reads TGCGCCAGCAGCCGCAGCGCCGGGACAGGTAACAATGAGCAGTTCTTC.